Listed below are T cell receptor beta chains from one sample, sequenced in a study of blood T cell repertoires in COVID-19. Sequencing was performed with immunoSEQ multiplex PCR; in TCRdb, only in-frame clones are kept and a portion is missing. The sample carries approximately 300,000 clones, over 75% recorded once. Material for sequencing was peripheral blood. The source of these receptors is a woman in her thirties with COVID-19, enrolled during active disease. CDR3s include the opening cysteine and the closing phenylalanine or tryptophan. A D gene is named only where the DNA matches it firmly. The size field is filled for only some rows; it gives once, few, many or a size class.

V gene	clone size	D gene	J gene	CDR3 protein	CDR3 DNA
TRBV12-5	.	TRBD1	TRBJ1-4	CASGLGQGRVTNEKLFF	TGTGCTAGTGGTTTGGGACAGGGGAGGGTAACTAATGAAAAACTGTTTTTT
TRBV28	.	TRBD2	TRBJ2-1	CASREGLGLAGGSYNEQFF	TGTGCCAGCAGGGAGGGTCTGGGGCTAGCGGGGGGCTCCTACAATGAGCAGTTCTTC
TRBV3-1/TRBV3-2	once	TRBD2	TRBJ2-1	CATREGLNEQFF	TGTGCCACTCGGGAGGGCCTCAATGAGCAGTTCTTC
TRBV5-4	.	TRBD2	TRBJ2-5	CASSLGGLAPQETQYF	TGTGCCAGCAGCCTGGGGGGACTAGCGCCCCAAGAGACCCAGTACTTC
TRBV5-8	.	TRBD2	TRBJ2-1	CASSLRTSGTREQFF	TGTGCCAGCAGCCTCAGGACTAGCGGGACACGTGAGCAGTTCTTC
TRBV24-1	.	.	TRBJ1-2	CATSDLQGQGRKTF	TGTGCCACCAGTGATTTGCAGGGGCAGGGTCGAAAGACCTTC
TRBV6-2/TRBV6-3	.	TRBD2	TRBJ2-1	CASSPTSGRSGEQFF	TGTGCCAGCAGCCCAACTAGCGGGAGATCGGGTGAGCAGTTCTTC
TRBV24-1	once	TRBD1	TRBJ2-7	CATSDQPGQGPYEQYF	TGTGCCACCAGTGATCAACCGGGACAGGGGCCCTACGAGCAGTACTTC
TRBV7-2	.	.	TRBJ1-5	CASSFGRASNQPQHF	TGTGCCAGCAGCTTCGGCAGGGCTAGCAATCAGCCCCAGCATTTT
TRBV20-1	.	.	TRBJ1-2	CSASDRPGYTF	TGCAGTGCTTCTGACAGGCCTGGCTACACCTTC
TRBV9	.	TRBD2	TRBJ2-4	CASSVTGVAGGRNIQYF	TGTGCCAGCAGCGTAACCGGGGTAGCGGGAGGAAGAAACATTCAGTACTTC
TRBV18	.	.	TRBJ2-1	CASSGPGTRYNEQFF	TGTGCCAGCTCAGGCCCAGGGACAAGATACAATGAGCAGTTCTTC
TRBV9	.	.	TRBJ1-2	CASSVSAGDYGYTF	TGTGCCAGCAGCGTAAGCGCAGGGGACTATGGCTACACCTTC
TRBV28	.	TRBD1	TRBJ1-3	CASSLTGAGNTIYF	TGTGCCAGCAGTTTGACAGGGGCTGGAAACACCATATATTTT
TRBV6-5	.	TRBD2	TRBJ2-2	CASSYVGGRGELFF	TGTGCCAGCAGTTACGTTGGCGGGAGAGGGGAGCTGTTTTTT
TRBV7-9	once	.	TRBJ2-2	CASSLSTGWLFF	TGTGCCAGCAGCTTAAGTACAGGGTGGCTGTTTTTT